A selection of T cell receptor beta chains follows, all from one sample in a study of shared clonotypes between healthy human individuals. The table came from immunoSEQ multiplex PCR; TCRdb's copy has only in-frame clones and leaves some out. The profile shows about 1,900,000 clones, approximately 94% of them singletons. The sequenced material came from naive CD8+ T cells sorted from blood. These receptors all come from a man younger than 35 in good health. Each CDR3 is given with its conserved first and last residue. D genes are given only for firm matches. Some rows mark clone size as missing; the rest say once, few, many or name a class of expanded clone.

CDR3aa,j_gene,v_gene,d_gene,abundance
CASSYGGQPFAEQYF,TRBJ2-7,TRBV6-5,TRBD1,.
CASSEGLVGDEQFF,TRBJ2-1,TRBV10-1,TRBD2,.
CASSEGGEGWSAQPQHF,TRBJ1-5,TRBV7-9,.,.
CASSYAGLQYF,TRBJ2-7,TRBV11-2,.,.
CASTSTRQGPRLNYGYTF,TRBJ1-2,TRBV23-1,.,.
CASSPGGFDQPQHF,TRBJ1-5,TRBV2,TRBD1,.
CASSITGTDYGYTF,TRBJ1-2,TRBV28,TRBD1,.
CASSAGTGNYGYTF,TRBJ1-2,TRBV6-5,TRBD1,.
CASSQGNTEAFF,TRBJ1-1,TRBV2,.,.
CASSSYTPTPGLATNEQFF,TRBJ2-1,TRBV13,.,.
CAISESRTGNTEAFF,TRBJ1-1,TRBV10-3,.,.
CSAKRVTEAFF,TRBJ1-1,TRBV20-1,.,.
CASSFEGVSSYEQYF,TRBJ2-7,TRBV27,.,once
CASSRNTGIPIEQFF,TRBJ2-1,TRBV4-3,.,.
CASSPTHSPSYEQYF,TRBJ2-7,TRBV7-9,.,.
CASSSKGTDYEQYF,TRBJ2-7,TRBV13,TRBD1,.
CASSEGQLNTEAFF,TRBJ1-1,TRBV6-1,.,.
CASRRDREGREKLFF,TRBJ1-4,TRBV27,TRBD1,.
CASSLWENTEAFF,TRBJ1-1,TRBV11-2,.,.
CASSFSDRGAGNTIYF,TRBJ1-3,TRBV5-5,TRBD1,.
CASSLNPGDPGETQYF,TRBJ2-5,TRBV5-8,.,.
CASSLRRGYEQYF,TRBJ2-7,TRBV28,.,.
CASSSGQGPYEQYF,TRBJ2-7,TRBV18,TRBD1,.
CASSDPDRNSPLHF,TRBJ1-6,TRBV2,.,.
CASSLRGDRGLNTEAFF,TRBJ1-1,TRBV28,TRBD1,.
CASSIQGPNTEAFF,TRBJ1-1,TRBV19,.,.
CASSLGREQFF,TRBJ2-1,TRBV5-8,.,once
CASRGTGAREEKLFF,TRBJ1-4,TRBV6-5,TRBD1,.
CASSPDGQGGTEAFF,TRBJ1-1,TRBV4-1,TRBD1,.
CASSLGTGYEAFF,TRBJ1-1,TRBV7-9,TRBD1,.
CAISEEGVGVFGYTF,TRBJ1-2,TRBV10-3,.,.
CASMGPNSYGYTF,TRBJ1-2,TRBV6-1,.,once
CATPDDRANTGELFF,TRBJ2-2,TRBV6-1,TRBD1,.
CASTPYGTGWNEQFF,TRBJ2-1,TRBV6-6,TRBD1,.
CALDTGDSYEQYF,TRBJ2-7,TRBV30,.,.
CAWSSGRPRRDSTQYF,TRBJ2-3,TRBV30,TRBD2,.
CASSSDSRPAYEQYF,TRBJ2-7,TRBV7-9,.,.
CASPHSGDRTDTQYF,TRBJ2-3,TRBV7-9,TRBD2,once
CASSARLAGARETQYF,TRBJ2-5,TRBV9,TRBD2,.
CASSPSPPGAYEQYF,TRBJ2-7,TRBV4-1,.,.
CASSLTGSGANVLTF,TRBJ2-6,TRBV18,TRBD1,.
CASSFDGNTGELFF,TRBJ2-2,TRBV5-4,.,.
CASSVDRGNEQFF,TRBJ2-1,TRBV9,.,.
CASSFGLAMGNEQFF,TRBJ2-1,TRBV27,.,.
CASSLGRAPSFYEQYF,TRBJ2-7,TRBV19,.,.
CASSGTSGSGDTQYF,TRBJ2-3,TRBV5-6,TRBD2,.
CASSLGTGPGYEQFF,TRBJ2-1,TRBV7-6,TRBD1,.
CSVEGGYGYTF,TRBJ1-2,TRBV29-1,.,.
CASSQDRARTEAFF,TRBJ1-1,TRBV4-1,.,.
CASSMGELFF,TRBJ2-2,TRBV19,.,.
CASSLSTGANSPLHF,TRBJ1-6,TRBV27,TRBD1,.
CAPSVPDSYEQYF,TRBJ2-7,TRBV10-3,.,.
CASSLASGTEQYF,TRBJ2-7,TRBV5-1,.,.
CASSLPGTESSYEQYF,TRBJ2-7,TRBV5-6,.,.
CASSLEWGAPTEAFF,TRBJ1-1,TRBV11-2,.,once
CASSLSLGTGRSYEQYF,TRBJ2-7,TRBV27,TRBD1,once
CASSVAGDVSNEQFF,TRBJ2-1,TRBV9,.,.
CASSLGAANTGELFF,TRBJ2-2,TRBV27,.,.